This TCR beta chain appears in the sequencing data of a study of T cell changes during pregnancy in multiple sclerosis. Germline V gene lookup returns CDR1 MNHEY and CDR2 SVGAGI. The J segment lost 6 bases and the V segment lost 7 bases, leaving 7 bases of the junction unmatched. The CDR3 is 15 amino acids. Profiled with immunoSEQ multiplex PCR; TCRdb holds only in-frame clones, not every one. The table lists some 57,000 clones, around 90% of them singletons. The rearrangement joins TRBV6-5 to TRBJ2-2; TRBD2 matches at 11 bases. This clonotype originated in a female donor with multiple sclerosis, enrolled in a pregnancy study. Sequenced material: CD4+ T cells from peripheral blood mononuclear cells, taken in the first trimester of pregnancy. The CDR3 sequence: CASILTSGVSGELFF. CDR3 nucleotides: TGTGCCAGCATCCTGACTAGCGGGGTCTCCGGGGAGCTGTTTTTT.